Below are 11 T cell receptor beta chains sequenced from a single sample in a study of T cells in localized non-small cell lung cancer. Clones were read by immunoSEQ multiplex PCR, and TCRdb kept only the in-frame ones, dropping some. Among tens of thousands of clones listed, about nine tenths were seen once. Material: peripheral blood, obtained before any cancer treatment. These receptors were taken from a male donor aged 60 or older with stage I lung adenocarcinoma.

The rearrangement joins TRBV19 to TRBJ1-2; maybe TRBD1 (6 bases). V lost 5 bases and J 3 bases, leaving 13 bases between the germline ends. The CDR3 is 14 amino acids. CDR1 and CDR2 from the germline V gene are LNHDA and SQIVND (reference sequence). In DNA form, the CDR3 reads TGTGCCAGTAGTCTAGGGGACACTTACTATGGCTACACCTTC. It encodes CASSLGDTYYGYTF.

The chain is built from TRBV29-1 and TRBJ2-7; D gene uncertain. V dropped 6 bases and J dropped 0 bases, with 9 bases sitting between them. Germline lookup yields CDR1 SQVTM and CDR2 ANQGSEA. CDR3 length: 12 amino acids. The CDR3 loop reads CSVTRSSYEQYF. As DNA, the CDR3 is TGCAGCGTCACAAGGAGCTCCTACGAGCAGTACTTC.

CDR3 nucleotides: TGTGCCAGCAGCATGACTCCCACCGGGGAGCTGTTTTTT. Amino acid sequence: CASSMTPTGELFF. The chain is built from TRBV7-3 and TRBJ2-2; no reliable D call. The V and J ends lost 5 bases and 4 bases respectively, with 8 bases between them. Germline CDR1 is SGHTA and CDR2 is FQGTGA. This CDR3 comprises 13 residues.

V gene TRBV6-5 combines with J gene TRBJ1-1; tentative D call: TRBD1 (5 bases). Germline CDR1 reads MNHEY; CDR2 reads SVGAGI. Trimming pared 2 bases from V and 4 bases from J, leaving 11 bases between. The CDR3 totals 14 residues. CDR3 coding DNA: TGTGCCAGCAGTTACCAGGGCGGCCGCACTGAAGCTTTCTTT. It encodes CASSYQGGRTEAFF.

The J gene is TRBJ1-3, the V gene TRBV28; the D is unclear. V was cut by 7 bases and J by 2 bases, with 18 bases left in between. The CDR3 totals 16 residues. Germline V gene lookup returns CDR1 MDHEN and CDR2 SYDVKM. CDR3 sequence (DNA): TGTGCCAGCACGACTCGACGGGTGGCTACTGGAAACACCATATATTTT. It is translated as CASTTRRVATGNTIYF.

Details on this clone: Other DNA variants within this sample encode the same CDR3. The chain couples TRBV5-1 to TRBJ1-1; 7 nucleotides line up with TRBD1. CDR1 SGHRS and CDR2 YFSETQ come from the germline V gene. V was clipped by 4 bases and J by 4 bases; unmatched bases: 10. CDR3 length equals 15 residues. CDR3 in DNA: TGCGCCAGCAGCCCCCCGAGACAGGGCGGCACTGAAGCTTTCTTT. It codes for CASSPPRQGGTEAFF.

The rearrangement links TRBV13 to TRBJ1-2, with 7 bases identical to TRBD1. The CDR3 extends over 15 amino acids. Looked up from germline, CDR1 is PRHDT and CDR2 is FYEKMQ (reference sequence). With V trimmed by 6 bases and J by 4 bases, 11 bases remained unmatched. The CDR3 loop reads CASSGGGRFPYGYTF. DNA of the CDR3: TGTGCCAGCAGTGGAGGGGGCCGATTTCCCTATGGCTACACCTTC.

The count of this clone is one. This chain joins TRBV28 and TRBJ1-4; D perhaps matches TRBD1 (5 bases). V gave up 6 bases and J gave up 3 bases, with 14 bases separating them. Germline V gene lookup returns CDR1 MDHEN and CDR2 SYDVKM. This CDR3 comprises 15 residues. The CDR3 region is CASSYLGEPNEKLFF. CDR3 coding DNA: TGTGCCAGCAGCTATTTGGGGGAACCTAATGAAAAACTGTTTTTT.

This clone appeared once. This chain connects TRBV7-9 to TRBJ2-2; D unclear. V lost 5 bases to trimming and J lost 1 base, with 14 bases between them. Germline CDR1 SEHNR, CDR2 FQNEAQ (reference sequence). The CDR3 has 16 residues. In DNA form, the CDR3 reads TGTGCCAGCAGCCCTCTCACATCTGGGAACACCGGGGAGCTGTTTTTT. This encodes CASSPLTSGNTGELFF.

V is TRBV5-6 and J is TRBJ2-1; weak D call: TRBD1 (5 bases). Germline loops: CDR1 SGHDT, CDR2 YYEEEE. Trimming removed 1 base at V and 6 bases at J, with 11 bases between. This CDR3 has 14 amino acids. CDR3 bases: TGTGCCAGCAGCTTGAGCGACACAGGCAATGAGCAGTTCTTC. Protein: CASSLSDTGNEQFF.

The V call is TRBV5-1, the J call TRBJ2-3; 8 positions agree with TRBD2. V lost 6 bases to trimming and J lost 3 bases; unmatched junction nucleotides: 9. Per germline, CDR1 SGHRS and CDR2 YFSETQ. This CDR3 has 15 amino acids. CDR3 sequence (DNA): TGCGCCAGCACCCCCGAGCGGGGGAGTACAGATACGCAGTATTTT. Translation: CASTPERGSTDTQYF.